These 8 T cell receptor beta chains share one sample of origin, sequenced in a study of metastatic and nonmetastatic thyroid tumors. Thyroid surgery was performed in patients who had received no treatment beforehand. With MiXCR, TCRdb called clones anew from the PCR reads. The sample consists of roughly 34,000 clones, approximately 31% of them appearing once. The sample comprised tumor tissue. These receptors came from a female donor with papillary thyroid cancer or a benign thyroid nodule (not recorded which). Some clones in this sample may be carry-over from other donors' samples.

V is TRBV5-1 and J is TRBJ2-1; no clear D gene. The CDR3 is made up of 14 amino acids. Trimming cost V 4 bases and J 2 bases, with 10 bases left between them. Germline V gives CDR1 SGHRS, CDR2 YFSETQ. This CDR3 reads CASSGVGTYNEQFF. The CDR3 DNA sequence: TGCGCCAGCAGCGGGGTAGGGACCTACAATGAGCAGTTCTTC.

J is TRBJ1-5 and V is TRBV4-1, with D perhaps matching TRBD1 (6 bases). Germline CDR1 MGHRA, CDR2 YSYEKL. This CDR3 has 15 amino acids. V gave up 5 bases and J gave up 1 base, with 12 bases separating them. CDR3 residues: CASSNRQASNQPQHF. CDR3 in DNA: TGCGCCAGCAGCAACAGACAGGCAAGCAATCAGCCCCAGCATTTT.

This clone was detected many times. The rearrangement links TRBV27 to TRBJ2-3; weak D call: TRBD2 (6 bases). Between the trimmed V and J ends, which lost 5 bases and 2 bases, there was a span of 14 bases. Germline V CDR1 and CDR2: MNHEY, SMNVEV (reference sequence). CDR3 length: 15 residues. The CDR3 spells CASSPPGTLTDTQYF. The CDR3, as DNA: TGTGCCAGCAGTCCACCCGGGACTCTCACAGATACGCAGTATTTT.

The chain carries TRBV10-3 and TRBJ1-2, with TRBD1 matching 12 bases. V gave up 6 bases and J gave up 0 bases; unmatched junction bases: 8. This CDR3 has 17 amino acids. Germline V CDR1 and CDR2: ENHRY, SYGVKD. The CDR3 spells CAISRDRGRNANYGYTF. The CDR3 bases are TGTGCCATCAGCCGGGACAGGGGGCGAAACGCTAACTATGGCTACACCTTC.

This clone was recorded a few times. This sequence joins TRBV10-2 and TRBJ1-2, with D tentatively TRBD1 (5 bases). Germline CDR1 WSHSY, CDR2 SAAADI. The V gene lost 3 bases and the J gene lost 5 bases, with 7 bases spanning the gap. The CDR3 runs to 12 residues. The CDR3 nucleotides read TGCGCCAGCAGTGACAGGGAGTATGGCTACACCTTC. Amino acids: CASSDREYGYTF.

This CDR3 reads CASSPGYYEQYF. The CDR3 coding sequence is TGTGCCAGCAGCCCGGGGTACTACGAGCAGTACTTC. The gene calls are TRBV12-3 or TRBV12-4 and TRBJ2-7; possible D gene TRBD2, 5 bases. V gave up 6 bases and J gave up 3 bases, with 9 bases separating them. The CDR3 totals 12 residues.

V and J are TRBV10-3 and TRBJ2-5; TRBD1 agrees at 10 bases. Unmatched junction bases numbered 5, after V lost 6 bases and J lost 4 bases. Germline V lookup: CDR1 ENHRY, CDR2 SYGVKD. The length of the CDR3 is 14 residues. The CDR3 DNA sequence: TGTGCCATCAGATCCGACAGGGGGCGAGAGACCCAGTACTTC. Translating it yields CAIRSDRGRETQYF.

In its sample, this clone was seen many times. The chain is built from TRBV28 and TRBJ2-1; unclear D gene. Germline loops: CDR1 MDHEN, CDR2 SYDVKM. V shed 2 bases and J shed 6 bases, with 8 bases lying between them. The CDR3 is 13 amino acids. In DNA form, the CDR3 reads TGTGCCAGCAGTTTAGATAGCCCCAATGAGCAGTTCTTC. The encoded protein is CASSLDSPNEQFF.